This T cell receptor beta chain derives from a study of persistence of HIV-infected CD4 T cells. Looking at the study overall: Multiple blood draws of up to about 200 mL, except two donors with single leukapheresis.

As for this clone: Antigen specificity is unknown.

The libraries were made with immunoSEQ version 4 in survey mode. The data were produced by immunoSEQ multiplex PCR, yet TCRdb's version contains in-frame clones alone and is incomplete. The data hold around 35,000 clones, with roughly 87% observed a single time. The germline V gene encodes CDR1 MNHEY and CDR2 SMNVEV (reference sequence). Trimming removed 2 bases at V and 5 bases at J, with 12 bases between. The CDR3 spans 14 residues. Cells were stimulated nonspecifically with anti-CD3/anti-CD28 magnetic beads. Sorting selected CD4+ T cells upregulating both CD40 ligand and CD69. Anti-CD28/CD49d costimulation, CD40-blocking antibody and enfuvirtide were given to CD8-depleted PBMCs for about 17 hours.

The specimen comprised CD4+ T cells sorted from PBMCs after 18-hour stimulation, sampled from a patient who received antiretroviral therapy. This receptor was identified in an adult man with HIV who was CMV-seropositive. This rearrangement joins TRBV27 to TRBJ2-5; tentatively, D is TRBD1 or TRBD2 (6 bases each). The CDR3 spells CASSLNTGRETQYF. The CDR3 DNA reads TGTGCCAGCAGTTTAAACACAGGGAGGGAGACCCAGTACTTC.